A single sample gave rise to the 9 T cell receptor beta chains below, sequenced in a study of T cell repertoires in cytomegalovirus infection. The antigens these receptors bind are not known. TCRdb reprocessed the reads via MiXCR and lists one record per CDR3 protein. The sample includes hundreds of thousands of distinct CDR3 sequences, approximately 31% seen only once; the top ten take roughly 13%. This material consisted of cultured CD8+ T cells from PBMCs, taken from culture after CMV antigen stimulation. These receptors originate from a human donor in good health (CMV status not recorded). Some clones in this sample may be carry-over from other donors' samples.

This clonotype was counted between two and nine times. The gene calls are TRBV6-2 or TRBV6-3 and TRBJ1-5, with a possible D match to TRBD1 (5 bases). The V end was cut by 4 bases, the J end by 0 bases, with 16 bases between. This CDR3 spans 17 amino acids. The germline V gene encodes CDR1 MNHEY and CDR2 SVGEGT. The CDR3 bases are TGTGCCAGCAGTTTGATCGGGACGGATTATAGCAATCAGCCCCAGCATTTT. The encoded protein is CASSLIGTDYSNQPQHF.

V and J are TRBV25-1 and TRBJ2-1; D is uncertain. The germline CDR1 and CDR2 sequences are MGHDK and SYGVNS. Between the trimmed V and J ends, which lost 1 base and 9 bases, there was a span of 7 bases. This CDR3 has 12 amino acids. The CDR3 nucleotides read TGTGCCAGCAGTGAATCGGTGGGTGAGCAGTTCTTC. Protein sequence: CASSESVGEQFF.

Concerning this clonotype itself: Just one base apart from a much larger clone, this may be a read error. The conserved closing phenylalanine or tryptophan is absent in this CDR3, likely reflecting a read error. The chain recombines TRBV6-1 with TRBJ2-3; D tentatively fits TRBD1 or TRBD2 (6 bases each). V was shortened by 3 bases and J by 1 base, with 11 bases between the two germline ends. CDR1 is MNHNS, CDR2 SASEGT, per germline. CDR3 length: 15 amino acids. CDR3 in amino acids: CASSEGGGGTDTQYS. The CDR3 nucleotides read TGTGCCAGCAGTGAGGGGGGCGGAGGCACAGATACGCAGTATTCT.

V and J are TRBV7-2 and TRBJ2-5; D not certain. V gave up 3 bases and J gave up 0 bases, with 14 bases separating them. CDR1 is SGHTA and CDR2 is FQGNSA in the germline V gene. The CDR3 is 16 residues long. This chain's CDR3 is CASSLWQSMYQETQYF. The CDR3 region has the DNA TGTGCCAGCAGCTTGTGGCAGTCAATGTACCAAGAGACCCAGTACTTC. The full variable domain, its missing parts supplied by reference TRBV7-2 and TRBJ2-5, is GAGVSQSPSNKVTEKGKDVELRCDPISGHTALYWYRQSLGQGLEFLIYFQGNSAPDKSGLPSDRFSAERTGGSVSTLTIQRTQQEDSAVYLCASSLWQSMYQETQYFGPGTRLLVL.

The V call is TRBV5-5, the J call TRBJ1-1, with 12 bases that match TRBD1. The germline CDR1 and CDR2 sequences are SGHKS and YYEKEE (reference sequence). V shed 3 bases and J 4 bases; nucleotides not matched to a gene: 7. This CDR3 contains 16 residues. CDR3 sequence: CASSWGQGAGGTEAFF. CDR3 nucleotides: TGTGCCAGCAGCTGGGGACAGGGGGCGGGGGGCACTGAAGCTTTCTTT.

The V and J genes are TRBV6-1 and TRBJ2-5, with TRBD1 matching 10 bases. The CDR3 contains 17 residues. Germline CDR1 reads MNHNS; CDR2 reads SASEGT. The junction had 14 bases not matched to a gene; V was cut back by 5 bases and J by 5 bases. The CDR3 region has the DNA TGTGCCAGCAGTATTTTTCCCGGGGGACAGGGGACCGAGACCCAGTACTTC. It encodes CASSIFPGGQGTETQYF.

This CDR3 reads CASSPTTGSTGELFF. DNA for the CDR3: TGTGCCAGCAGCCCGACAACAGGGTCGACCGGGGAGCTGTTTTTT. This chain uses TRBV7-8 with TRBJ2-2; D perhaps matches TRBD1 (6 bases). This CDR3 spans 15 amino acids. Germline CDR1 SGHVS, CDR2 FQNEAQ. V lost 5 bases and J lost 5, with 15 bases in between.

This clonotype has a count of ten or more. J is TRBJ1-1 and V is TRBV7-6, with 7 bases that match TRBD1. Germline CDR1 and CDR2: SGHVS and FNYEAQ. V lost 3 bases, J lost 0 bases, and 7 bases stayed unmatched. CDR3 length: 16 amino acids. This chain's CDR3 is CASSFTGTDMNTEAFF. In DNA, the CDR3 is TGTGCCAGCAGCTTCACCGGGACAGACATGAACACTGAAGCTTTCTTT.

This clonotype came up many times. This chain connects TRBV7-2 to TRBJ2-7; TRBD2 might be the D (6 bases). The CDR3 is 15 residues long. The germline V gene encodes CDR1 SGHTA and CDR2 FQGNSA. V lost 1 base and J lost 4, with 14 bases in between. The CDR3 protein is CASSLVGGERYEQYF. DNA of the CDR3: TGTGCCAGCAGCTTAGTCGGAGGGGAAAGATACGAGCAGTACTTC.